This T cell receptor beta chain was found in a study of long-term antiretroviral therapy in people with HIV (dated by TCRdb to 2022 to 2024). Some background on the complete study: The earliest samples were collected about a decade before the 2015 WHO recommendation for immediate ART, when ART was typically delayed until CD4 counts fell. A retrospective serial study tested whether ART initiation and durable HIV suppression were associated with changes in peripheral blood TRB repertoire composition and diversity. A total of some 200 cryopreserved PBMC samples came from around 30 adults with confirmed HIV infection and were collected serially over a mean of roughly 6 years (range 1-12). Of the roughly 27 participants with HIV, approximately 11 were female. No cross-contamination during QIAcube processing was shown when test extractions of a monoclonal T-cell line were performed alongside roughly 30 polyclonal samples.

The V end loses 2 bases and the J end loses 8 bases, and a stretch of 9 bases separates them. CDR1 GTSNPN and CDR2 SVGIG are derived from the germline V gene (reference sequence). From cysteine to phenylalanine, the CDR3 is 11 amino acids long. Only the CDR3 DNA stays, 33 bases, in frame from base 1. To be included, a participant needed at least one PBMC sample from before ART initiation plus at least two post-ART samples. All participants with HIV were treated in the United States of America. Before DNA extraction, cryopreserved samples of 1-10 million PBMC were thawed and washed. At the time of the earliest PBMC sample, participants with HIV were aged between roughly 20 and 55 years. PBMC samples from each participant spanned 1-4 timepoints before ART initiation and 2-8 timepoints after ART initiation, with a median of 7 samples. For every participant, serial HIV viral load, CD4+ T-cell count, ART history and demographic data were obtained. Genomic DNA was extracted from unsorted PBMC with a Qiagen kit on a QIAcube, with processing performed in batches of 12 samples.

Summary of the overall study and its limitations: Starting ART was linked to a significant rise in TRB diversity, yet even after long-term ART the diversity remained significantly lower than in transplant donor controls. Inferences about post-ART repertoire changes were limited because no data were available on ART adherence, viral resistance or therapy changes. Samples dated from the mid-2000s to the late 2010s, and the ART regimens used may be less effective than current ones. Expanded TRB clones identified before ART initiation dominated the repertoire at all time points, although this dominance fluctuated and declined in many PLHIV after ART. CDR3 length ranges in HIV repertoires were narrower than in controls, and network structure suggested an antigen-experienced repertoire with only a slight naive shift after ART. Because pre-ART samples had limited cell numbers, unsorted PBMC were profiled rather than sorted CD4+ and CD8+ T cells. Owing to limited PBMC availability, only the TCR beta chain was sequenced, without alpha chain pairing.

Points on this clone: What antigen it recognizes has not been identified. No much larger clone exists at a distance of one base, and base qualities are not known.

Sequencing of the TRB variable region was done with the immunoSEQ hsTCRB v3.0 assay at survey level resolution. TRB sequencing targeted a depth of 40,000-50,000 T-cell genomes per sample. An Illumina MiSeq with a v3 150-cycle kit was used to sequence the pooled TRB libraries. From the authors' description of their analysis: Repertoire analysis ran in R within a reproducible Nextflow workflow covering QC, data transformation and analysis. Custom analyses were implemented in LymphoSeq2, an R package for AIRR-Seq data exploration. A few samples that yielded fewer than 5000 total TRB sequences were excluded, so that 150 to 200 HIV repertoires were analyzed. Among the approximately 190 retained HIV repertoires, 55 to 65 were collected before ART initiation and 129 were collected after ART initiation. Each repertoire was downsampled to 5000 TRB nucleotide sequences, and summary statistics were averaged across 100 downsampling iterations. Only TRB sequences with CDR3 regions of at least seven amino acids were retained for analysis. A Shannon entropy-derived clonality score and the Gini coefficient were used to measure diversity. Repertoire networks linked the top 5000 CDR3 amino acid sequences whenever two sequences differed by an edit distance of one. GLIPH2 predicted antigen specificity groups and MHC restriction for TRB CDR3 amino acid sequences. CDR3 amino acid sequences were matched against VDJdb and McPAS-TCR to flag known CMV, EBV, HIV or tissue antigen associations. Pre-ART, post-ART and control groups were compared with Wilcoxon signed-rank tests and Holm-Bonferroni correction. Entries here come from immuneACCESS through TCRdb and include only in-frame sequences with V and J called. Some clones fail to appear in such tables; in the studies checked, an unresolved V gene covers under half of the shortfall, and the cause of the remainder is unknown. For V, J and clone size, that table is used; D and trimming come from the DNA. The sample table lists 30,000 to 40,000 clones, under 90% of them with a count of one. The ten most abundant clones make up 7.9% of the sample.

This clonotype originated in a man younger than 35 with HIV. The chain links TRBV30 with TRBJ1-2, with no confidently assigned D gene. Sequenced here: unsorted PBMCs, sampled 0.4 years before starting antiretroviral therapy. The base sequence is TGTGCCTGGAGTTCCGGTCTCGGCTACACCTTC. It specifies CAWSSGLGYTF.